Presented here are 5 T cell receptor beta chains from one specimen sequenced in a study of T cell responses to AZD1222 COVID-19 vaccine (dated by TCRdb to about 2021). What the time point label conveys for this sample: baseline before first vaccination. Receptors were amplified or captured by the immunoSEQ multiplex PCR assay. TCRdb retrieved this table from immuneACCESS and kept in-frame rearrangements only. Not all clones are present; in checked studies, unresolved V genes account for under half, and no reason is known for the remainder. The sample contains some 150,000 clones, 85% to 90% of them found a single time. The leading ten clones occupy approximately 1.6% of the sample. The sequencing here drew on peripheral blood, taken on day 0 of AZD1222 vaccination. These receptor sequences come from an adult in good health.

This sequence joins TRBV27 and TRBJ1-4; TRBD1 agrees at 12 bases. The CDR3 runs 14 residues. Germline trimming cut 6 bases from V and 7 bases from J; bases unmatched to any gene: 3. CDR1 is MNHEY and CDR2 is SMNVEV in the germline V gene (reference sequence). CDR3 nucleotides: TGTGCCAGCAGCAGGGACAGGGGGCGTGAAAAACTGTTTTTT. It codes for CASSRDRGREKLFF.

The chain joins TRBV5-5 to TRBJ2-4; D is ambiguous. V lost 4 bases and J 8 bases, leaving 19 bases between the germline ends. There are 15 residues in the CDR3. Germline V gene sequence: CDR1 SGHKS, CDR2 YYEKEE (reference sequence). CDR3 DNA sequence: TGTGCCAGCAGCCGCAGGTTTCAGGCGGTGGACATTCAGTACTTC. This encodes CASSRRFQAVDIQYF.

CDR3: CASSQQGANYGYTF. The CDR3 DNA reads TGTGCCAGCTCACAACAGGGAGCTAACTATGGCTACACCTTC. This sequence joins TRBV18 and TRBJ1-2; D possibly corresponds to TRBD1 (6 bases). Germline CDR1 reads KGHSH; CDR2 reads LQKENI. Trimming took off 4 bases at V and 0 bases at J, with 9 bases between the two ends. CDR3 length: 14 amino acids. The full variable domain, in which reference TRBV18 and TRBJ1-2 provide the parts outside the CDR3, is NAGVMQNPRHLVRRRGQEARLRCSPMKGHSHVYWYRQLPEEGLKFMVYLQKENIIDESGMPKERFSAEFPKEGPSILRIQQVVRGDSAAYFCASSQQGANYGYTFGSGTRLTVV.

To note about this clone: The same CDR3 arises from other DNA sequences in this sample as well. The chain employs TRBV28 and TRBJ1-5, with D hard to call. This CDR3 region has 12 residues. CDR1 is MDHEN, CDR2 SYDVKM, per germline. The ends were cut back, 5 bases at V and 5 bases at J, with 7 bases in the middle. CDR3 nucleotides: TGTGCCAGCAGTCTGACGGATCAGCCCCAGCATTTT. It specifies CASSLTDQPQHF.

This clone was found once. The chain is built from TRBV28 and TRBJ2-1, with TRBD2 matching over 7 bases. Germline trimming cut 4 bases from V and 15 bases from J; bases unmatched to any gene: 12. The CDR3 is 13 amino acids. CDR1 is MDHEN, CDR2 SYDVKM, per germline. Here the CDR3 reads CASSSTPGGRLFF. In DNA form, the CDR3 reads TGTGCCAGCAGTTCGACCCCGGGGGGAAGGCTGTTCTTC.